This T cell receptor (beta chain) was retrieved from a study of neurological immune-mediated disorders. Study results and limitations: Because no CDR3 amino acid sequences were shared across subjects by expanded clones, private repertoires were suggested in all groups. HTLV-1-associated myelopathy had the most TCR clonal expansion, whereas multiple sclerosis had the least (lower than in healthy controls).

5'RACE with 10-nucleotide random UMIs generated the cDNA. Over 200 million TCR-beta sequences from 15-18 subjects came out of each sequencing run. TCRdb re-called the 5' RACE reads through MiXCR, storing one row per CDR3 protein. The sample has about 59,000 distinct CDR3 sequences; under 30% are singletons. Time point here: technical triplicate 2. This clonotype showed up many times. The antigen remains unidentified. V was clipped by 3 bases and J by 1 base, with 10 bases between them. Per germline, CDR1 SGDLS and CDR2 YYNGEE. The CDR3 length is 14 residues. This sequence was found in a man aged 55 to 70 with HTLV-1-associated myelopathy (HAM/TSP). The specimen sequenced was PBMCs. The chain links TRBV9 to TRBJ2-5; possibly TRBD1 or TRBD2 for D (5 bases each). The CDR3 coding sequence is TGTGCCAGCAGCGCGGGACGCCGCCAAGAGACCCAGTACTTC. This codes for CASSAGRRQETQYF. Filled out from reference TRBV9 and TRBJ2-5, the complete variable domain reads DSGVTQTPKHLITATGQRVTLRCSPRSGDLSVYWYQQSLDQGLQFLIQYYNGEERAKGNILERFSAQQFPDLHSELNLSSLELGDSALYFCASSAGRRQETQYFGPGTRLLVL.